The rows below give T cell receptor beta chains drawn from one sample of a study of OX40 agonist ivuxolimab in advanced cancers. Libraries were prepared by immunoSEQ multiplex PCR; TCRdb keeps only in-frame clonotypes and omits some of them. The sample lists some 17,000 clones; over 90% were seen once. The sequencing used CD4+ or CD8+ T cells sorted from blood, collected in a trial of the OX40 agonist ivuxolimab. Every receptor here comes from an adult with an advanced solid tumor such as melanoma, head and neck, liver or kidney cancer. CDR3s include the opening cysteine and the closing phenylalanine or tryptophan. A D gene is named only where the DNA matches it firmly. Clone size is shown for a subset of rows, as once, few, many or a class of expanded clone.

cdr3_aa cdr3_nt clone_size j_call d_call v_call cdr3_length
CASSYSLSDRGYEQYF TGTGCCAGCAGTTACTCTCTAAGCGACAGGGGCTACGAGCAGTACTTC NA TRBJ2-7 TRBD1 TRBV6-5 16
CASSLTPGWDTEAFF TGTGCCAGCAGCTTAACCCCGGGGTGGGACACTGAAGCTTTCTTT NA TRBJ1-1 NA TRBV7-9 15
CASSPTGGEGYTF TGTGCCAGCAGTCCGACAGGAGGTGAGGGCTACACCTTC once TRBJ1-2 NA TRBV28 13
CASSKTSGGAPEQFF TGCGCCAGCAGCAAGACTAGCGGGGGGGCCCCTGAGCAGTTCTTC once TRBJ2-1 TRBD2 TRBV4-1 15
CASISGTDNEKLFF TGTGCCAGCATCTCCGGGACAGATAATGAAAAACTGTTTTTT NA TRBJ1-4 TRBD1 TRBV6-5 14
CASSIFGRSNQPQHF TGTGCCAGTAGTATTTTTGGGAGGAGCAATCAGCCCCAGCATTTT NA TRBJ1-5 NA TRBV19 15
CASSLLQGTDTQYF TGTGCCAGCAGTTTATTACAGGGAACAGATACGCAGTATTTT NA TRBJ2-3 NA TRBV28 14
CASRNNGGSRFF TGCGCCAGCCGGAATAACGGGGGCTCCCGGTTCTTT once TRBJ1-1 NA TRBV5-1 12
CASHLLGGPYNEQFF TGTGCCAGTCACTTGTTGGGGGGCCCCTACAATGAGCAGTTCTTC NA TRBJ2-1 NA TRBV28 15
CASSHHQGRYEQYF TGTGCCAGCAGCCACCACCAGGGGAGGTACGAGCAGTACTTC NA TRBJ2-7 NA TRBV7-6 14
CASSIAGISYEQYF TGTGCCAGTAGTATCGCAGGGATCTCCTACGAGCAGTACTTC NA TRBJ2-7 NA TRBV19 14
CASSVAGVQETQYF TGTGCCAGCAGCGTAGCAGGGGTTCAAGAGACCCAGTACTTC NA TRBJ2-5 NA TRBV9 14
CASSWDSGYGYTF TGTGCCAGTAGTTGGGACAGCGGCTATGGCTACACCTTC NA TRBJ1-2 TRBD1 TRBV19 13
CASTISEQANYGYTF TGTGCCAGCACCATCTCTGAACAGGCTAACTATGGCTACACCTTC NA TRBJ1-2 NA TRBV6-6 15
CASSPLDRGISGELFF TGTGCCAGCAGTCCGCTGGACAGGGGGATATCCGGGGAGCTGTTTTTT NA TRBJ2-2 TRBD1 TRBV28 16
CASSPGGAEDPYEQYF TGTGCCAGCAGCCCGGGGGGCGCCGAGGACCCATACGAGCAGTACTTC NA TRBJ2-7 NA TRBV7-6 16
CAISEGLGPGAPGVEQYF TGTGCCATCAGTGAGGGATTGGGCCCAGGGGCCCCGGGAGTGGAGCAGTACTTC NA TRBJ2-7 NA TRBV10-3 18
CASSRSPLGEQFF TGTGCCAGCAGCCGCAGCCCCCTCGGTGAGCAGTTCTTC NA TRBJ2-1 NA TRBV7-9 13
CATSRGLSYEQYF TGTGCCACCAGCAGAGGGCTGAGCTACGAGCAGTACTTC once TRBJ2-7 NA TRBV15 13
CASSANQGSGELFF TGTGCCAGCAGCGCGAATCAGGGTAGCGGGGAGCTGTTTTTT NA TRBJ2-2 NA TRBV9 14